A single sample is the source of the 30 T cell receptor beta chains below, sequenced in a study of chemoradiotherapy in HPV16-positive cancers. Data came from immunoSEQ multiplex PCR; TCRdb stores just in-frame clones and leaves some out. The data contain 3,500 to 5,000 clones, 70% to 85% of them singletons. The sample consisted of tumor tissue, taken from a patient who underwent chemoradiotherapy. These receptors came from a human donor with HPV-associated anogenital cancer.

V and J are TRBV18 and TRBJ2-6, with 8 bases matching TRBD2. There are 18 residues in the CDR3. CDR1 KGHSH and CDR2 LQKENI come from the germline V gene. V was clipped by 6 bases and J by 0 bases; unmatched bases: 10. The CDR3 region is CASSRRTSLSSGANVLTF. In DNA form, the CDR3 reads TGTGCCAGCTCTCGACGGACTAGCCTAAGCTCTGGGGCCAACGTCCTGACTTTC.

The V and J genes are TRBV13 and TRBJ2-3; 12 positions match TRBD2. This CDR3 contains 15 residues. The V and J ends lost 4 bases and 5 bases, in that order; junction bases with no gene match: 4. CDR1 and CDR2 from the germline V gene are PRHDT and FYEKMQ (reference sequence). In DNA, the CDR3 is TGTGCCAGCAGCTCCAGACTAGCGGGGGTAGATACGCAGTATTTT. This gives the protein CASSSRLAGVDTQYF.

This chain connects TRBV6-6 to TRBJ1-2, with D uncertain. The length of the CDR3 is 15 residues. Germline lookup yields CDR1 MNHNY and CDR2 SVGAGI (reference sequence). The ends were cut back, 0 bases at V and 7 bases at J, with 15 bases in the middle. CDR3 sequence: CASSYSTLSIGGYTF. Written as DNA, the CDR3 is TGTGCCAGCAGTTACTCCACACTATCAATAGGTGGCTACACCTTC.

This rearrangement joins TRBV9 to TRBJ2-1; tentative D call: TRBD2 (5 bases). The germline V gene has CDR1 SGDLS and CDR2 YYNGEE. The CDR3 is 15 amino acids. V was cut by 2 bases and J by 6 bases, with 15 bases left in between. The CDR3 DNA sequence: TGTGCCAGCAGCGTCGGACTGGGGAGCGGCAATGAGCAGTTCTTC. It translates to CASSVGLGSGNEQFF.

The V call is TRBV13, the J call TRBJ1-1; 7 nucleotides agree with TRBD1. The germline V gene has CDR1 PRHDT and CDR2 FYEKMQ (reference sequence). The CDR3 length is 14 residues. V lost 1 base, J lost 5 bases, and 4 bases stayed unmatched. CDR3 loop: CASSLAGGRTEAFF. In DNA form, the CDR3 reads TGTGCCAGCAGCTTAGCAGGGGGGCGGACTGAAGCTTTCTTT.

The chain combines TRBV30 with TRBJ2-4, with TRBD1 identical over 10 bases. The V gene end was trimmed by 5 bases and the J gene end by 9 bases; junction bases not matched to a gene: 4. The germline CDR1 and CDR2 sequences are GTSNPN and SVGIG (reference sequence). The CDR3 is made up of 12 amino acids. CDR3 coding DNA: TGTGCCTGGGCCGGGACAGGGGCCATTCAGTACTTC. Encoded protein: CAWAGTGAIQYF.

The sample holds one count of this clone. The chain employs TRBV5-1 and TRBJ1-1; the D is unclear. The CDR3 is 15 residues long. V lost 5 bases to trimming and J lost 0 bases, with 14 bases between them. Germline V lookup: CDR1 SGHRS, CDR2 YFSETQ. In DNA, the CDR3 is TGCGCCAGCAGTCCCGAGAGGGCGCTGAACACTGAAGCTTTCTTT. This sequence encodes CASSPERALNTEAFF.

The rearrangement links TRBV10-1 to TRBJ2-2; 10 bases fit TRBD2. CDR1 WNHNN and CDR2 SYGVQD come from the germline V gene (reference sequence). The CDR3 consists of 15 residues. J lost 6 bases, V lost 3 bases, and 4 bases had no gene match. The CDR3 coding sequence is TGCGCCAGCAGTGATCGCCTAGCGGGGGCCGGGGAGCTGTTTTTT. Translation gives CASSDRLAGAGELFF.

This chain connects TRBV5-6 to TRBJ2-5; no clear D gene. This CDR3 region has 14 residues. The germline V gene encodes CDR1 SGHDT and CDR2 YYEEEE. Trimming cost V 5 bases and J 1 base, with 12 bases left between them. The CDR3, as DNA: TGTGCCAGCAGTATTCACCGACCCCAAGAGACCCAGTACTTC. Protein sequence: CASSIHRPQETQYF.

The V call is TRBV7-9, the J call TRBJ2-4; maybe TRBD1 (6 bases). Germline loops: CDR1 SEHNR, CDR2 FQNEAQ (reference sequence). The ends were cut back, 1 base at V and 1 base at J, with 14 bases in the middle. The CDR3 is made up of 17 amino acids. The CDR3 DNA is TGTGCCAGCAGCTTAGTCCAGGGGATCGGGGCCAAAAACATTCAGTACTTC. Its translation is CASSLVQGIGAKNIQYF. Looking up the rest from reference TRBV7-9 and TRBJ2-4 gives the full variable domain: DTGVSQNPRHKITKRGQNVTFRCDPISEHNRLYWYRQTLGQGPEFLTYFQNEAQLEKSRLLSDRFSAERPKGSFSTLEIQRTEQGDSAMYLCASSLVQGIGAKNIQYFGAGTRLSVL.

The chain carries TRBV28 and TRBJ2-7; D remains unclear. This CDR3 contains 14 residues. The ends were cut back, 7 bases at V and 1 base at J, with 14 bases in the middle. Germline lookup yields CDR1 MDHEN and CDR2 SYDVKM. CDR3 amino acids: CASTLGLSSYEQYF. DNA of the CDR3: TGTGCCAGCACCCTTGGATTAAGTTCCTACGAGCAGTACTTC. The variable domain in full, with the rest retrieved from reference TRBV28 and TRBJ2-7, is DVKVTQSSRYLVKRTGEKVFLECVQDMDHENMFWYRQDPGLGLRLIYFSYDVKMKEKGDIPEGYSVSREKKERFSLILESASTNQTSMYLCASTLGLSSYEQYFGPGTRLTVT.

The chain has TRBV5-6 and TRBJ2-2, with D tentatively TRBD1 (5 bases). The length of the CDR3 is 13 residues. The germline V and J ends were trimmed by 2 bases and 6 bases, with 8 bases remaining between them. Germline loops: CDR1 SGHDT, CDR2 YYEEEE. The CDR3 loop reads CASSFLGPGELFF. In nucleotides, the CDR3 is TGTGCCAGCAGCTTTTTGGGGCCCGGGGAGCTGTTTTTT.

The chain uses TRBV2 and TRBJ2-5; 9 nucleotides match TRBD1. The germline V gene encodes CDR1 SNHLY and CDR2 FYNNEI. This CDR3 is built from 16 residues. V was pared by 4 bases and J by 8 bases, with 14 bases of the junction left unmatched. The CDR3 coding sequence is TGTGCCAGCAGTGTACAGATTCGGACAGGGGCGTCTACCCAGTACTTC. This gives the protein CASSVQIRTGASTQYF.

The chain carries TRBV6-5 and TRBJ1-4, with 9 bases identical to TRBD1. The CDR3 has 13 amino acids. J was trimmed by 6 bases and V by 7 bases; bases with no gene match: 3. In germline, CDR1 is MNHEY, CDR2 SVGAGI. This CDR3 is CASKGQGYEKLFF. CDR3 nucleotide sequence: TGTGCCAGCAAGGGACAGGGATATGAAAAACTGTTTTTT.

The chain uses TRBV6-5 and TRBJ1-1; TRBD1 is a possible D gene (6 bases). Germline V CDR1 and CDR2: MNHEY, SVGAGI. The CDR3 extends over 15 amino acids. V lost 6 bases, J lost 4 bases, and 18 bases lay in between. The CDR3 loop reads CASRRGTTRGTEAFF. Written as DNA, the CDR3 is TGTGCCAGCAGACGCGGGACAACACGGGGCACTGAAGCTTTCTTT.

This clone was counted only a few times. V gene TRBV6-5 combines with J gene TRBJ2-1; no definite D call. CDR1 and CDR2 from the germline V gene are MNHEY and SVGAGI. The CDR3 contains 13 residues. V lost 8 bases and J lost 1, with 9 bases in between. This chain's CDR3 is CASLDRSYNEQFF. The CDR3 DNA follows: TGTGCCAGCCTGGATCGGTCCTACAATGAGCAGTTCTTC.

The CDR3 here is CASSVSAGGTDTQYF. In nucleotides, the CDR3 is TGTGCCAGCTCAGTTTCCGCGGGAGGAACAGATACGCAGTATTTT. The rearrangement uses TRBV18 and TRBJ2-3, with TRBD2 matching 8 bases. CDR3 size: 15 residues. Germline V gives CDR1 KGHSH, CDR2 LQKENI. Trimming cost V 5 bases and J 3 bases; bases outside gene matches: 7.

The rearrangement uses TRBV21-1 and TRBJ1-5. TRBV21-1 is marked as a pseudogene. The CDR3 length is 18 residues. The CDR3 sequence is CANSAETGSKYSNQPQHF. The CDR3 nucleotides read TGTGCCAACTCGGCGGAAACCGGGTCGAAATATAGCAATCAGCCCCAGCATTTT.

This chain joins TRBV6-5 and TRBJ1-6; D ambiguous. V gave up 8 bases and J gave up 8 bases, with 7 bases separating them. The CDR3 extends over 11 amino acids. The germline gives CDR1 MNHEY, CDR2 SVGAGI. As DNA, the CDR3 is TGTGCCAGCGGGGTCCATTCACCCCTCCACTTT. The encoded protein is CASGVHSPLHF.

This rearrangement joins TRBV5-1 to TRBJ1-4; 7 bases match TRBD1. Germline lookup yields CDR1 SGHRS and CDR2 YFSETQ. The V segment lost 3 bases and the J segment 5 bases; nucleotides outside the gene matches: 7. There are 15 residues in the CDR3. Written as DNA, the CDR3 is TGCGCCAGCAGCTGGGGGACAGCGACAAATGAAAAACTGTTTTTT. It translates to CASSWGTATNEKLFF.

The chain combines TRBV2 with TRBJ1-2; tentative D call: TRBD1 (5 bases). The V gene lost 6 bases and the J gene lost 7 bases, with 15 bases spanning the gap. Germline assignment: CDR1 SNHLY and CDR2 FYNNEI. The CDR3 consists of 13 residues. CDR3 amino acids: CASSPGRERGYTF. The CDR3 DNA follows: TGTGCCAGCAGCCCAGGGAGGGAACGTGGCTACACCTTC.

The rearrangement links TRBV4-1 to TRBJ1-5, with 9 positions matching TRBD1. The trim removed 1 base at V and 6 bases at J, leaving 7 bases unmatched. Germline loops: CDR1 MGHRA, CDR2 YSYEKL. The CDR3 extends over 16 amino acids. In DNA form, the CDR3 reads TGCGCCAGCAGCCAAGGGACAGGGGAGTCAGGTCAGCCCCAGCATTTT. Translated, it gives CASSQGTGESGQPQHF.

V gene TRBV5-6 combines with J gene TRBJ2-1; D may be TRBD2 (5 bases). The germline V gene has CDR1 SGHDT and CDR2 YYEEEE. The CDR3 covers 12 residues. The V end lost 4 bases, the J end lost 11 bases, and 13 bases lay between the germline ends. The CDR3 loop reads CASSRKRGKQFF. CDR3 coding DNA: TGTGCCAGCAGCAGAAAACGGGGAAAGCAGTTCTTC.

The rearrangement uses TRBV11-2 and TRBJ2-7; D is unclear. Per the germline V gene, CDR1 is SGHAT and CDR2 is FQNNGV. V dropped 11 bases and J dropped 0 bases, with 17 bases sitting between them. The CDR3 has 14 amino acids. The CDR3 loop reads CASLGPGASYEQYF. CDR3 nucleotides: TGTGCCTCTCTTGGCCCCGGCGCCTCCTACGAGCAGTACTTC.

This sequence joins TRBV2 and TRBJ1-1; tentatively, D is TRBD1 (6 bases). The ends were cut back, 6 bases at V and 8 bases at J, with 16 bases in the middle. Germline CDR1 reads SNHLY; CDR2 reads FYNNEI. This CDR3 is built from 13 residues. CDR3 nucleotide sequence: TGTGCCAGCAGGCGCGACAGCCAGGGGGAAGCTTTCTTT. Its protein is CASRRDSQGEAFF.

The chain's CDR3 is CASSPGTGAYEQYF. The CDR3, as DNA: TGTGCCAGCAGCCCCGGGACAGGGGCCTACGAGCAGTACTTC. This chain connects TRBV7-2 to TRBJ2-7; the match to TRBD1 covers 10 bases. The CDR3 spans 14 residues. J lost 2 bases, V lost 5 bases, and 3 bases had no gene match. Germline loops: CDR1 SGHTA, CDR2 FQGNSA.

V and J are TRBV11-2 and TRBJ1-4; D is ambiguous. Germline V lookup: CDR1 SGHAT, CDR2 FQNNGV. The CDR3 runs to 14 residues. V lost 4 bases and J lost 8, with 14 bases in between. The DNA for the CDR3 is TGTGCCAGCAGCTCGCGGACCGGAAACGAAAAACTGTTTTTT. As protein: CASSSRTGNEKLFF. Variable domain in full (rest from reference TRBV11-2 and TRBJ1-4): EAGVAQSPRYKIIEKRQSVAFWCNPISGHATLYWYQQILGQGPKLLIQFQNNGVVDDSQLPKDRFSAERLKGVDSTLKIQPAKLEDSAVYLCASSSRTGNEKLFFGSGTQLSVL.

The CDR3 loop reads CASSPRGTVNTEAFF. The CDR3 region has the DNA TGTGCCAGCAGCCCCCGCGGGACAGTGAACACTGAAGCTTTCTTT. This chain uses TRBV7-8 with TRBJ1-1; 7 bases match TRBD1. This CDR3 is built from 15 residues. With 5 bases clipped from V and 0 bases from J, the junction kept 6 bases outside the gene matches. Germline V gene sequence: CDR1 SGHVS, CDR2 FQNEAQ.

V usage is TRBV7-9 and J usage is TRBJ2-2; TRBD1 agrees at 7 bases. CDR1 and CDR2 (germline): SEHNR, FQNEAQ (reference sequence). The trim removed 2 bases at V and 9 bases at J, leaving 9 bases unmatched. The length of the CDR3 is 15 residues. The CDR3 spells CASSLWTGDGRELFF. The CDR3 DNA reads TGTGCCAGCAGCTTATGGACAGGTGATGGCAGGGAGCTGTTTTTT.

The V call is TRBV9, the J call TRBJ2-2; the D is unclear. The V end was cut by 0 bases, the J end by 9 bases, with 3 bases between. CDR1 and CDR2 (germline): SGDLS, YYNGEE. This CDR3 contains 11 residues. The DNA for the CDR3 is TGTGCCAGCAGCGTAGGCCGGGAGCTGTTTTTT. Encoded protein: CASSVGRELFF.